One and the same sample provided the 9 T cell receptor beta chains below, sequenced in a study of CD8 T cells in ankylosing spondylitis. TCRdb reprocessed the 5' RACE reads with MiXCR, giving one entry per CDR3 protein. This table holds around 39,000 distinct CDR3 sequences, 16% found once. The sequenced sample consisted of blood. These receptors were obtained from a male donor with ankylosing spondylitis or in good health (not recorded which).

A few counts support this clonotype. The chain recombines TRBV12-3 or TRBV12-4 with TRBJ1-1; unclear D gene. V lost 5 bases, J lost 1 base, and 5 bases lay in between. This CDR3 region has 12 residues. The CDR3 sequence is CASSVANTEAFF. For the CDR3, the DNA is TGTGCCAGCAGTGTGGCGAACACTGAAGCTTTCTTT.

This clonotype turned up a few times. This chain uses TRBV28 with TRBJ1-1; unclear D gene. The ends were cut back, 4 bases at V and 3 bases at J, with 15 bases in the middle. The CDR3 consists of 15 residues. Germline lookup yields CDR1 MDHEN and CDR2 SYDVKM. The CDR3 DNA follows: TGTGCCAGCAGTTCGAGGACCTCTCTGGACACTGAAGCTTTCTTT. Translating it yields CASSSRTSLDTEAFF.

Only a few counts were recorded for this clonotype. The chain links TRBV29-1 to TRBJ2-7; tentative D call: TRBD1 (6 bases). The germline gives CDR1 SQVTM, CDR2 ANQGSEA. The CDR3 is made up of 14 amino acids. V was trimmed by 4 bases and J by 0 bases, leaving 13 bases between them. CDR3 in amino acids: CSVAIGQISYEQYF. CDR3 sequence (DNA): TGCAGCGTTGCAATCGGACAGATCTCCTACGAGCAGTACTTC.

This chain joins TRBV20-1 and TRBJ2-4; D not certain. V was pared by 0 bases and J by 1 base, with 16 bases between. Looked up from germline, CDR1 is DFQATT and CDR2 is SNEGSKA (reference sequence). This CDR3 is built from 17 residues. The CDR3 region has the DNA TGCAGTGCTAGAGATCTCAGGCCCCAAGGGGCCAAAAACATTCAGTACTTC. It codes for CSARDLRPQGAKNIQYF.

DNA for the CDR3: TGCGCCAGCAGCTTGTCTGGGGGCCAATCCTACAATGAGCAGTTCTTC. This codes for CASSLSGGQSYNEQFF. The rearrangement links TRBV5-1 to TRBJ2-1; possible D gene TRBD1, 6 bases. Trimming pared 1 base from V and 1 base from J, leaving 12 bases between. The CDR3 is made up of 16 amino acids. CDR1 and CDR2 from the germline V gene are SGHRS and YFSETQ.

The chain combines TRBV28 with TRBJ2-5, with 7 nucleotides matching TRBD2. V lost 3 bases to trimming and J lost 2 bases; unmatched junction nucleotides: 9. CDR1 is MDHEN and CDR2 is SYDVKM in the germline V gene. The CDR3 is 16 residues long. CDR3 sequence (DNA): TGTGCCAGCAGTTTGTATTGGCGGGAGAAGCAAGAGACCCAGTACTTC. As protein: CASSLYWREKQETQYF.

This clonotype occurred a few times. The chain is built from TRBV4-3 and TRBJ2-1, with a tentative D call TRBD1 (5 bases). V lost 3 bases and J 10 bases, leaving 19 bases between the germline ends. This CDR3 spans 15 amino acids. Germline V CDR1 and CDR2: LGHNA, YSLEER. This CDR3 reads CASSQEFSRVAEQFF. The CDR3 region has the DNA TGCGCCAGCAGCCAGGAATTCTCCAGGGTGGCCGAGCAGTTCTTC.

The chain joins TRBV3-1 to TRBJ2-2; perhaps TRBD1 as D (5 bases). Per the germline V gene, CDR1 is LGHDT and CDR2 is YNNKEL (reference sequence). The CDR3 spans 13 residues. Trimming left V 2 bases short and J 6 bases short, with 7 bases between. The DNA of the CDR3 is TGTGCCAGCAGCCAAACGACAGCCGGGGAGCTGTTTTTT. It yields the protein CASSQTTAGELFF.

This rearrangement joins TRBV27 to TRBJ2-7, with D perhaps matching TRBD1 (5 bases). The V end was cut by 3 bases, the J end by 2 bases, with 14 bases between. This CDR3 has 15 residues. The V gene's germline CDR1 is MNHEY and CDR2 SMNVEV (reference sequence). CDR3 loop: CASSLEGVPPYEQYF. In DNA, the CDR3 is TGTGCCAGCAGTTTGGAAGGGGTACCCCCCTACGAGCAGTACTTC.